The next 30 T cell receptor beta chains were all read from a single sample in a study of CD8 T cells in ankylosing spondylitis. TCRdb analysed the 5' RACE reads with MiXCR anew, one entry per CDR3 protein. There are hundreds of thousands of distinct CDR3 sequences in the sample; roughly 8.2% occur only once, and 4% to 5.5% lies in the top ten. The sample was blood, either unsorted or a sorted T cell fraction (not recorded which). The source of these receptors is a female donor with ankylosing spondylitis or in good health (not recorded which).

This clonotype was seen many times. This rearrangement joins TRBV7-2 to TRBJ2-1; unclear D gene. Germline-derived CDR1 and CDR2 are SGHTA and FQGNSA. This CDR3 region has 11 residues. Trimming pared 1 base from V and 12 bases from J, leaving 7 bases between. CDR3 DNA: TGTGCCAGCAGCTTAGGGTCGCGGCAGTTCTTC. It yields the protein CASSLGSRQFF.

Regarding this clonotype: Given a much more abundant clone one base away, this may be a read error. The chain combines TRBV2 with TRBJ2-5, with TRBD2 matching over 8 bases. Germline CDR1 and CDR2: SNHLY and FYNNEI. The CDR3 has 14 residues. The CDR3 reads CASLAGPIRENQYF. In nucleotides, the CDR3 is TGTGCCAGCCTAGCGGGCCCGATCCGAGAGAACCAGTACTTC. The full variable domain, with the rest looked up from reference TRBV2 and TRBJ2-5, is EPEVTQTPSHQVTQMGQEVILRCVPISNHLYFYWYRQILGQKVEFLVSFYNNEISEKSEIFDDQFSVERPDGSNFTLKIRSTKLEDSAMYFCASLAGPIRENQYFGPGTRLLVL.

This clonotype was recorded many times. This chain joins TRBV29-1 and TRBJ2-7, with 10 bases matching TRBD1. CDR3 size: 13 residues. Germline-derived CDR1 and CDR2 are SQVTM and ANQGSEA. V gave up 8 bases and J gave up 6 bases; unmatched junction bases: 10. In DNA, the CDR3 is TGCAGCTCCTTTCCGGGACAGGGGTGCGAGCAGTACTTC. This encodes CSSFPGQGCEQYF.

The table lists this clonotype with many counts. The chain is built from TRBV2 and TRBJ1-2; 10 nucleotides agree with TRBD1. CDR1 and CDR2 from the germline V gene are SNHLY and FYNNEI. The CDR3 has 15 amino acids. J gave up 8 bases and V 6 bases, and 12 bases lay outside the gene matches. CDR3 amino acids: CASRRGQGLPIGYTF. DNA for the CDR3: TGTGCCAGCAGGAGGGGACAGGGGTTGCCGATCGGCTACACCTTC.

This clonotype occurred many times. The chain uses TRBV6-1 and TRBJ2-7; tentative D call: TRBD1 (7 bases). The V end was cut by 6 bases, the J end by 1 base, with 13 bases between. The CDR3 contains 14 residues. The germline V gene has CDR1 MNHNS and CDR2 SASEGT. CDR3 nucleotide sequence: TGTGCCAGCAGACAGGGGAGGTTGTCCTACGAGCAGTACTTC. Its protein product is CASRQGRLSYEQYF.

This clonotype was observed at least ten times. V usage is TRBV7-2 and J usage is TRBJ1-5, with 7 positions matching TRBD1. The trim removed 3 bases at V and 2 bases at J, leaving 7 bases unmatched. The CDR3 is made up of 16 amino acids. The germline V gene encodes CDR1 SGHTA and CDR2 FQGNSA. DNA of the CDR3: TGTGCCAGCAGCTTCCAGGGGGGGGTGCGCAATCAGCCCCAGCATTTT. As protein: CASSFQGGVRNQPQHF. Full variable domain (rest looked up from reference TRBV7-2 and TRBJ1-5): GAGVSQSPSNKVTEKGKDVELRCDPISGHTALYWYRQSLGQGLEFLIYFQGNSAPDKSGLPSDRFSAERTGGSVSTLTIQRTQQEDSAVYLCASSFQGGVRNQPQHFGDGTRLSIL.

V is TRBV7-9 and J is TRBJ2-5; the D is unclear. Trimming shortened V by 4 bases and J by 2 bases, and 20 bases separated the two germline ends. From germline, CDR1 is SEHNR and CDR2 FQNEAQ (reference sequence). CDR3 size: 17 residues. CDR3 DNA sequence: TGTGCCAGCAGCTCCGGGCCCTCTACCTTACAGCAAGAGACCCAGTACTTC. It translates to CASSSGPSTLQQETQYF. Combining the CDR3 with reference TRBV7-9 and TRBJ2-5 gives the whole variable domain DTGVSQNPRHKITKRGQNVTFRCDPISEHNRLYWYRQTLGQGPEFLTYFQNEAQLEKSRLLSDRFSAERPKGSFSTLEIQRTEQGDSAMYLCASSSGPSTLQQETQYFGPGTRLLVL.

The CDR3 DNA reads as TGTGCCAGCAGCTTAGAGGGTCTAGCGGGAGTCAGCGAGCAGTACTTC. This gives the protein CASSLEGLAGVSEQYF. V usage is TRBV7-9 and J usage is TRBJ2-7, with TRBD2 matching 10 bases. There are 16 residues in the CDR3. V lost 1 base and J lost 6; bases outside the gene matches: 9. Germline CDR1 reads SEHNR; CDR2 reads FQNEAQ (reference sequence).

In this sample, this clonotype turned up many times. This sequence joins TRBV21-1 and TRBJ1-5. TRBV21-1 represents a pseudogene. The CDR3 contains 12 residues. CDR3 region: CASSKVGQPQHF. The CDR3 region has the DNA TGTGCCAGCAGCAAAGTAGGGCAGCCCCAGCATTTT.

The table lists this clonotype with many counts. The chain combines TRBV5-1 with TRBJ1-2, with a possible D match to TRBD1 (5 bases). The CDR3 is made up of 15 amino acids. Trimming stripped 0 bases from V and 3 bases from J, with 12 bases between. Germline CDR1 SGHRS, CDR2 YFSETQ. The CDR3 reads CASSLARGLDYGYTF. CDR3 nucleotides: TGCGCCAGCAGCTTGGCAAGGGGCCTTGACTATGGCTACACCTTC.

Note on this clonotype: A much larger clone sits a single nucleotide away, making a read error possible. Given the absence of the conserved phenylalanine or tryptophan at the CDR3 end, a read error is likely. The rearrangement joins TRBV3-1 to TRBJ1-1; 11 nucleotides line up with TRBD1. The V gene end was trimmed by 4 bases and the J gene end by 5 bases; junction bases not matched to a gene: 3. Germline CDR1 LGHDT, CDR2 YNNKEL (reference sequence). The CDR3 totals 14 residues. The CDR3: CASSPRDRGTEAFS. As DNA, the CDR3 is TGTGCCAGCAGCCCCCGGGACAGGGGGACTGAAGCTTTCTCT.

This clonotype was counted at least ten times. This chain uses TRBV30 with TRBJ2-3, with TRBD2 matching over 9 bases. From germline, CDR1 is GTSNPN and CDR2 SVGIG (reference sequence). Unmatched junction bases numbered 8, after V lost 2 bases and J lost 2 bases. This CDR3 is built from 16 residues. The chain's CDR3 is CAWSSRLAGPTDTQYF. The CDR3 region has the DNA TGTGCCTGGAGTTCAAGGCTAGCGGGACCCACAGATACGCAGTATTTT.

This clonotype came up many times. This chain uses TRBV12-3 or TRBV12-4 with TRBJ1-3; TRBD1 is a possible D gene (6 bases). The CDR3 totals 14 residues. Trimming removed 4 bases at V and 2 bases at J, with 9 bases between. CDR3 DNA: TGTGCCAGCAGTTGGACAGCTGCTGGAAACACCATATATTTT. It specifies CASSWTAAGNTIYF.

The chain combines TRBV7-8 with TRBJ2-7; D perhaps matches TRBD2 (6 bases). Germline loops: CDR1 SGHVS, CDR2 FQNEAQ. V lost 6 bases to trimming and J lost 7 bases, with 31 bases between them. CDR3 length: 18 residues. The CDR3 nucleotides read TGTGCCAGCAGTTCGCGGGCTAGACTAGTCCGGGACCCAGGAGAGCAGTACTTC. Protein sequence: CASSSRARLVRDPGEQYF.

This clonotype has at least ten counts. The DNA for the CDR3 is TGCAGTGCTAGAGATCGAGGGACCCCCTACGAGCAGTACTTC. This sequence encodes CSARDRGTPYEQYF. This sequence joins TRBV20-1 and TRBJ2-7; D could derive from TRBD1 or TRBD2 (5 bases each). The V end was cut by 0 bases, the J end by 2 bases, with 11 bases between. This CDR3 is built from 14 residues. CDR1 is DFQATT, CDR2 SNEGSKA, per germline (reference sequence).

This clonotype has ten or more counts. The gene calls are TRBV6-2 or TRBV6-3 and TRBJ2-2; D not certain. Germline CDR1 MNHEY, CDR2 SVGEGT. This CDR3 comprises 17 residues. V lost 0 bases, J lost 6 bases, and 17 bases lay in between. This CDR3 is CASSYSSGFPSAGELFF. CDR3 nucleotides: TGTGCCAGCAGTTACTCCTCCGGCTTTCCCTCCGCCGGGGAGCTGTTTTTT.

Many counts were recorded for this clonotype. The V gene is TRBV12-3 or TRBV12-4, the J gene TRBJ1-2, with D unresolved. The CDR3 consists of 12 residues. V was pared by 9 bases and J by 3 bases, with 11 bases between. This CDR3 reads CASSWRDYGYTF. The CDR3 bases are TGTGCCAGTTCTTGGAGAGACTATGGCTACACCTTC.

The sample holds a few counts of this clonotype. The chain carries TRBV11-2 and TRBJ2-3; TRBD2 is a possible D gene (6 bases). Per the germline V gene, CDR1 is SGHAT and CDR2 is FQNNGV. V shed 3 bases and J shed 3 bases, with 10 bases lying between them. This CDR3 comprises 14 residues. CDR3 DNA: TGTGCCAGCAGCTTCGGGGGAGGAACAGATACGCAGTATTTT. The encoded protein is CASSFGGGTDTQYF.

The table lists this clonotype with many counts. J is TRBJ2-1 and V is TRBV6-2 or TRBV6-3, with D unresolved. The V gene lost 1 base and the J gene lost 11 bases, with 18 bases spanning the gap. CDR1 and CDR2 (germline): MNHEY, SVGEGT. The CDR3 consists of 15 residues. CDR3: CASSYFGGPRVKQFF. Here the CDR3 DNA reads TGTGCCAGCAGTTACTTTGGCGGACCTCGAGTCAAGCAGTTCTTC.

This clonotype occurred a few times. The chain links TRBV28 to TRBJ2-1; D is perhaps TRBD1 or TRBD2 (6 bases each). Germline values: CDR1 MDHEN, CDR2 SYDVKM. The length of the CDR3 is 13 residues. V lost 2 bases and J 8 bases, leaving 10 bases between the germline ends. The CDR3 DNA reads as TGTGCCAGCAGTTTAGGGGGGCGCGATGAGCAGTTCTTC. It is translated as CASSLGGRDEQFF.

This clonotype occurred many times. J is TRBJ1-1 and V is TRBV28; D is undetermined. The V end was cut by 6 bases, the J end by 1 base, with 12 bases between. This CDR3 region has 14 residues. In germline, CDR1 is MDHEN, CDR2 SYDVKM. CDR3 sequence: CASRPSTANTEAFF. The DNA for the CDR3 is TGTGCCAGCAGGCCAAGCACAGCGAACACTGAAGCTTTCTTT. The variable domain in full, completed from reference TRBV28 and TRBJ1-1, reads DVKVTQSSRYLVKRTGEKVFLECVQDMDHENMFWYRQDPGLGLRLIYFSYDVKMKEKGDIPEGYSVSREKKERFSLILESASTNQTSMYLCASRPSTANTEAFFGQGTRLTVV.

As concerns this clonotype: Germline is not matched at one junction end, which may reflect a read error. The CDR3: CVSRTRDEKLFF. The DNA of the CDR3 is TGTGTCAGTAGGACTCGAGATGAAAAACTGTTTTTT. The chain is built from TRBV19 and TRBJ1-4; no firm D call. This CDR3 contains 12 residues. Germline assignment: CDR1 LNHDA and CDR2 SQIVND (reference sequence).

At least ten counts were recorded for this clonotype. This sequence joins TRBV20-1 and TRBJ2-1; 10 positions match TRBD2. J lost 8 bases, V lost 5 bases, and 12 bases had no gene match. This CDR3 contains 15 residues. Per germline, CDR1 DFQATT and CDR2 SNEGSKA (reference sequence). Here the CDR3 reads CSAEKAGGPVDEQFF. CDR3 coding DNA: TGCAGTGCTGAGAAAGCGGGAGGGCCGGTGGATGAGCAGTTCTTC.

This clonotype has at least ten counts. V is TRBV7-2 and J is TRBJ2-3; the D gene is possibly TRBD2 (5 bases). The length of the CDR3 is 16 residues. The V end lost 1 base, the J end lost 6 bases, and 17 bases lay between the germline ends. The germline V gene has CDR1 SGHTA and CDR2 FQGNSA. CDR3 DNA: TGTGCCAGCAGCTTAGAATCCCTAGCTTGGGCGGATACGCAGTATTTT. Translated: CASSLESLAWADTQYF. Supplemented by reference TRBV7-2 and TRBJ2-3, the full variable domain reads GAGVSQSPSNKVTEKGKDVELRCDPISGHTALYWYRQSLGQGLEFLIYFQGNSAPDKSGLPSDRFSAERTGGSVSTLTIQRTQQEDSAVYLCASSLESLAWADTQYFGPGTRLTVL.

This clonotype was seen ten or more times. The V gene is TRBV4-3, the J gene TRBJ1-4; 9 nucleotides match TRBD1. CDR3 length equals 15 residues. The V gene's germline CDR1 is LGHNA and CDR2 YSLEER. V was pared by 2 bases and J by 5 bases, with 3 bases of the junction left unmatched. CDR3 in DNA: TGCGCCAGCAGCCAACAGGACAGGGGAAATGAAAAACTGTTTTTT. Its translation: CASSQQDRGNEKLFF.

This clonotype was found a few times. This rearrangement joins TRBV4-3 to TRBJ2-1, with 9 bases aligning to TRBD2. There are 16 residues in the CDR3. Germline CDR1 LGHNA, CDR2 YSLEER. The V and J ends lost 1 base and 8 bases, in that order; junction bases with no gene match: 9. CDR3 DNA: TGCGCCAGCAGCCAAGGGGCTAGCGGGGCCTGGGATGAGCAGTTCTTC. Its protein is CASSQGASGAWDEQFF.

This clonotype was recorded many times. This chain joins TRBV7-9 and TRBJ1-2, with D uncertain. Trimming stripped 1 base from V and 4 bases from J, with 10 bases between. The CDR3 is 14 amino acids. Looked up from germline, CDR1 is SEHNR and CDR2 is FQNEAQ (reference sequence). As DNA, the CDR3 is TGTGCCAGCAGCTTAGTCGGTGAGGGCTATGGCTACACCTTC. It is translated as CASSLVGEGYGYTF.

There are many counts of this clonotype. This chain uses TRBV6-5 with TRBJ2-3; D is unresolved. Germline V lookup: CDR1 MNHEY, CDR2 SVGAGI. Deletions cut 7 bases from V and 5 bases from J, with 10 bases between. The CDR3 consists of 12 residues. The CDR3 here is CASTQGGDTQYF. Here the CDR3 DNA reads TGTGCCAGCACCCAAGGCGGAGATACGCAGTATTTT.

The CDR3 bases are TGTGCTAGTATGGCAGGGGGAAAGACTGAAGCTTTCTTT. It yields the protein CASMAGGKTEAFF. The gene calls are TRBV12-5 and TRBJ1-1; TRBD1 matches at 7 bases. The CDR3 consists of 13 residues. Looked up from germline, CDR1 is LGHNT and CDR2 is FRNRAP. V shed 8 bases, J shed 5 bases, and the junction held 8 bases outside the gene matches.

In this sample, this clonotype turned up many times. CDR3 region: CASSEISTMGRQYF. The CDR3 nucleotides read TGTGCCAGCAGTGAAATCAGTACAATGGGACGGCAGTACTTC. V is TRBV2 and J is TRBJ2-7; D is perhaps TRBD1 or TRBD2 (5 bases each). V was cut by 2 bases and J by 9 bases, with 17 bases left in between. The germline V gene encodes CDR1 SNHLY and CDR2 FYNNEI. This CDR3 comprises 14 residues.